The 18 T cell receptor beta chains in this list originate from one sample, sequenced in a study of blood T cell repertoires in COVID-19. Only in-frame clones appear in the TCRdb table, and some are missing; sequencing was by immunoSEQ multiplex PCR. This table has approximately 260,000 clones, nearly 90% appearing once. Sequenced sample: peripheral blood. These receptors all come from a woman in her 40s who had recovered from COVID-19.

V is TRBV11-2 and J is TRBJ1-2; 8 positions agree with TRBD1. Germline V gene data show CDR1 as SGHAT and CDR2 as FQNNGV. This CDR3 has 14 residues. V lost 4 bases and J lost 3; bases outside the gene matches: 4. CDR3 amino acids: CASSSRGLDYGYTF. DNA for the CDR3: TGTGCCAGCAGCTCCAGGGGGCTTGACTATGGCTACACCTTC.

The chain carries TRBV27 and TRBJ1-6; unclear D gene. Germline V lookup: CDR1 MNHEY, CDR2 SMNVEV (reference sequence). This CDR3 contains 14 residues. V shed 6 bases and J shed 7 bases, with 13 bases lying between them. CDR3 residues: CASSRAGSNSPLHF. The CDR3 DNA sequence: TGTGCCAGCAGCCGCGCAGGTTCGAATTCACCCCTCCACTTT.

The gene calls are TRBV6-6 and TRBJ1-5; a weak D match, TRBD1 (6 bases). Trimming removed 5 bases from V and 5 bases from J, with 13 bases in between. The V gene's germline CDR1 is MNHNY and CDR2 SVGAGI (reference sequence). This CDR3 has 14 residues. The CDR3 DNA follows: TGTGCCAGCAGTCGATCTTGGACAGATCAGCCCCAGCATTTT. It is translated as CASSRSWTDQPQHF.

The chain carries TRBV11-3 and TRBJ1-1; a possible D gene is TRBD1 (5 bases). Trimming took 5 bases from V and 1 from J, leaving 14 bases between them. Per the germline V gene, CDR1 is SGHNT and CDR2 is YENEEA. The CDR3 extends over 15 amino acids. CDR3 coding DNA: TGTGCCAGCAGCCCCCGGGCGGGGGGGAACACTGAAGCTTTCTTT. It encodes CASSPRAGGNTEAFF.

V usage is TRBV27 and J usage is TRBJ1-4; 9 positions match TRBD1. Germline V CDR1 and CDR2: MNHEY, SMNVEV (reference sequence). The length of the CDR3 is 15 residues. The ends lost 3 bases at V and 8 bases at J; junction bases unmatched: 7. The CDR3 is CASSLPDRGDEKLFF. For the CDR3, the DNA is TGTGCCAGCAGTTTGCCAGACAGGGGGGACGAAAAACTGTTTTTT.

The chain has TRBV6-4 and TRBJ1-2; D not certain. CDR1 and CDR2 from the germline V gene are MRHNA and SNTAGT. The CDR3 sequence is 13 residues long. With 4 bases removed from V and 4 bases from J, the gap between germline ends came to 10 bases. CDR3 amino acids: CASSADAGYGYTF. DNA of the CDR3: TGTGCCAGCAGTGCCGACGCGGGCTATGGCTACACCTTC.

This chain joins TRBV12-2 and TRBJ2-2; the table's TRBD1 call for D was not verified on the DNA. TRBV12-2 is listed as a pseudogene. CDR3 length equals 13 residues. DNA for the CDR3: TGTGCAAGTCGCTTACAGAACACCGGGGAGCTGTTTTTT. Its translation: CASRLQNTGELFF.

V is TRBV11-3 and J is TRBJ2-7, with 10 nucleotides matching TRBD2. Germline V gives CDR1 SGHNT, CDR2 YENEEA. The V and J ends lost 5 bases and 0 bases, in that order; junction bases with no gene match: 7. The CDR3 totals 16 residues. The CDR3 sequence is CASSTRTSGSSYEQYF. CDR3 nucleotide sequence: TGTGCCAGCAGCACCCGGACTAGCGGAAGCTCCTACGAGCAGTACTTC.

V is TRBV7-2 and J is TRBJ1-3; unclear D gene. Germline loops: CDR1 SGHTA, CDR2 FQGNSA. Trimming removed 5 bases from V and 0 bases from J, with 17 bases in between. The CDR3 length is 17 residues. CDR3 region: CASSETNPALSGNTIYF. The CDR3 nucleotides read TGTGCCAGCAGCGAAACTAACCCCGCCCTCTCTGGAAACACCATATATTTT.

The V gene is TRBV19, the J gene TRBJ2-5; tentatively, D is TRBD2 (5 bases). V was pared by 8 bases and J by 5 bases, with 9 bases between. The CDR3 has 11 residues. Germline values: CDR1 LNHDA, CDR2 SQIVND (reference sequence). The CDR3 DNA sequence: TGTGCCAGTGGGAGAAGGGAGACCCAGTACTTC. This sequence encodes CASGRRETQYF.

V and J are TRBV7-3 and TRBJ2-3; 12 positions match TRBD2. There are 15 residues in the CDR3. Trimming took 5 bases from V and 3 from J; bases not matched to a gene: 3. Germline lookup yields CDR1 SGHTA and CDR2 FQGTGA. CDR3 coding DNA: TGTGCCAGCAGCCTAGGACTAGCGGGGACAGATACGCAGTATTTT. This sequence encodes CASSLGLAGTDTQYF.

The CDR3 DNA is TGTGCCAGCAGCTTAGTCAGGGTAGATGGCTACACCTTC. It codes for CASSLVRVDGYTF. This chain connects TRBV11-2 to TRBJ1-2; D is possibly TRBD1 (5 bases). The CDR3 contains 13 residues. Trimming removed 1 base from V and 6 bases from J, with 9 bases in between. Germline V gives CDR1 SGHAT, CDR2 FQNNGV.

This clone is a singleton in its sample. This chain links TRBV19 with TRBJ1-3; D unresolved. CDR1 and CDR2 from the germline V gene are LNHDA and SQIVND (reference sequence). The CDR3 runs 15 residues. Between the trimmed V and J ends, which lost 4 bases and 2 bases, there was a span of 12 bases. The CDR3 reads CASSSGSGAGNTIYF. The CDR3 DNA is TGTGCCAGTAGTAGTGGCAGTGGAGCTGGAAACACCATATATTTT.

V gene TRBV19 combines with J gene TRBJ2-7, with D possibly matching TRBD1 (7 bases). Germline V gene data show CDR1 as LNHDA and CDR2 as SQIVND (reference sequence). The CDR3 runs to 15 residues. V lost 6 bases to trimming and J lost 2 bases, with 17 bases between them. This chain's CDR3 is CASRPQGGLTYEQYF. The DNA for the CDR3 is TGTGCCAGTAGACCCCAGGGGGGATTAACCTACGAGCAGTACTTC.

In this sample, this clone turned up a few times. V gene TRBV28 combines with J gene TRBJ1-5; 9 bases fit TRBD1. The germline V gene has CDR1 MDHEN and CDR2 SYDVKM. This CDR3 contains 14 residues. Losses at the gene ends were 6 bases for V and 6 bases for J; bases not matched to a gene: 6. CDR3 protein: CASRPGQGAQPQHF. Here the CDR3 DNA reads TGTGCCAGCAGACCGGGACAGGGCGCTCAGCCCCAGCATTTT. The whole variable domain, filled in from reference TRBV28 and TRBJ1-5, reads DVKVTQSSRYLVKRTGEKVFLECVQDMDHENMFWYRQDPGLGLRLIYFSYDVKMKEKGDIPEGYSVSREKKERFSLILESASTNQTSMYLCASRPGQGAQPQHFGDGTRLSIL.

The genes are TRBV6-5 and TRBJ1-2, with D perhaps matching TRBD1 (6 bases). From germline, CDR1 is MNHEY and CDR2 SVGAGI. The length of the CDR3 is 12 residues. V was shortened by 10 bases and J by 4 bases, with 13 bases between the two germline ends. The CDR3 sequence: CAIQDSVYGYTF. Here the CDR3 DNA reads TGTGCCATCCAGGACAGTGTCTATGGCTACACCTTC.

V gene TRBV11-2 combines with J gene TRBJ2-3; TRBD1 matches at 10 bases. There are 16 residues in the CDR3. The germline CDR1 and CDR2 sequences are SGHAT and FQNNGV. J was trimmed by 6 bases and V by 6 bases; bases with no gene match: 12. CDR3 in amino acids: CASSRTSGTGADTQYF. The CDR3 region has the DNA TGTGCCAGCAGTCGCACGTCCGGGACAGGGGCGGATACGCAGTATTTT.

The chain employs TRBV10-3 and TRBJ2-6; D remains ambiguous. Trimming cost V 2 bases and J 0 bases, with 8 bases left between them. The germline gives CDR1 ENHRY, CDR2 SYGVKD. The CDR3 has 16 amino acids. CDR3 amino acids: CAISEPPVSGANVLTF. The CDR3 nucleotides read TGTGCCATCAGTGAGCCCCCCGTCTCTGGGGCCAACGTCCTGACTTTC.